At least ten counts were recorded for the clone carrying this TCR beta chain. Its antigen is unknown. TCRdb ran MiXCR on the reads and lists one entry per CDR3 protein. The sample includes about 460,000 distinct CDR3 sequences, 11% of them seen just once. This specimen belongs to a study of T cell repertoires in cytomegalovirus infection. CDR1 is SGHAT, CDR2 FQNNGV, per germline. Trimming cost V 0 bases and J 10 bases, with 7 bases left between them. CDR3 length: 12 amino acids. Findings and limits, study-wide: Based on cumulative public TCR beta family frequency, carriers of CMV plus the relevant HLA were identified. Clonotype analysis showed dominance of the ex vivo response by HLA-C-restricted CMV-specific TCR beta clonotypes.

This chain links TRBV11-2 with TRBJ2-4, with D unclear. Input material: PBMCs. The TCR comes from a human donor in good health (CMV status not recorded). Some clones in this sample may be carry-over from other donors' samples. CDR3 DNA: TGTGCCAGCAGCTTAGATAGAAATATTCAGTACTTC. Translating it yields CASSLDRNIQYF.